The entry below describes one T cell receptor beta chain. The data are from a study of blood T cell repertoires in COVID-19. On the study more broadly: The United States, Italy and Spain provided the acute and convalescent COVID-19 samples. Sources were T cells, B-cell-depleted T cells, or PBMCs; the material itself was cDNA or gDNA.

The V and J ends lost 7 bases and 6 bases, in that order; junction bases with no gene match: 5. Germline CDR1 and CDR2: LNHDA and SQIVND (reference sequence). The length of the CDR3 is 13 residues. Authors' methods: The authors estimated nucleated cell counts from reference gene primer amplification. Measured with immunoSEQ multiplex PCR; TCRdb has only the in-frame clones, and not every one. From that table come the V and J calls and clone size; the DNA was used to work out D and trimming. The sample comprises about 320,000 clones, 86% of which are singletons, and around 1.7% rests with the top ten.

This receptor was taken from a woman in her forties or fifties with acute or convalescent COVID-19. V and J are TRBV19 and TRBJ1-2, with 10 positions matching TRBD1. Sequenced input: peripheral blood. CDR3 DNA: TGTGCCAGTACATGGACAGGGGGAGATGGCTACACCTTC. Amino acid sequence: CASTWTGGDGYTF.